This TCR beta chain was sequenced in a study of cytomegalovirus exposure and HLA in healthy donors. Looked up from germline, CDR1 is SGHVS and CDR2 is FNYEAQ. The CDR3 totals 13 residues. The ends were cut back, 5 bases at V and 4 bases at J, with 11 bases in the middle. Sequencing used immunoSEQ multiplex PCR; TCRdb keeps in-frame clones, though not all of them. The table has about 66,000 clones, 95% to 96% seen once. This clone was observed a single time. This clonotype was obtained from a young man in good health and CMV-seronegative. The chain links TRBV7-6 to TRBJ1-1; no reliable D call. Source material: PBMCs. Here the CDR3 reads CASSLLRGTEAFF. CDR3 bases: TGTGCCAGCAGCCTACTCCGGGGCACTGAAGCTTTCTTT.